This T cell receptor (beta chain) was sequenced for a study of blood T cell repertoires in COVID-19. Study in general: COVID-19 samples from acute and convalescent phases originated in the United States, Italy and Spain. Sample material is recorded as cDNA or gDNA derived from T cells, B-cell-depleted T cells, or PBMCs.

Authors' processing steps: Scientists estimated how many nucleated cells there were by amplifying reference gene primers. Libraries were prepared by immunoSEQ multiplex PCR; TCRdb keeps only in-frame clonotypes and omits some of them. That table gives V, J and clone size, and the DNA gave D and trimming. The sample includes 200,000 to 250,000 clones, around nine tenths seen only once; the top ten take about 4%. Cohort assignment relied on participant-reported clinical history. Source material: PBMCs or T cells enriched from blood (not recorded which). This receptor was identified in a woman aged 25-40 years who had been exposed to COVID-19.

Written as DNA, the CDR3 is TGTGCCAGCAGCTTTGCCCCGCGGACAGGCTATAATTCACCCCTCCACTTT. Translated, it gives CASSFAPRTGYNSPLHF. V and J are TRBV5-6 and TRBJ1-6; 7 bases are shared with TRBD1. J gave up 3 bases and V 2 bases, and 8 bases lay outside the gene matches. Germline CDR1 reads SGHDT; CDR2 reads YYEEEE. The CDR3 extends over 17 amino acids.